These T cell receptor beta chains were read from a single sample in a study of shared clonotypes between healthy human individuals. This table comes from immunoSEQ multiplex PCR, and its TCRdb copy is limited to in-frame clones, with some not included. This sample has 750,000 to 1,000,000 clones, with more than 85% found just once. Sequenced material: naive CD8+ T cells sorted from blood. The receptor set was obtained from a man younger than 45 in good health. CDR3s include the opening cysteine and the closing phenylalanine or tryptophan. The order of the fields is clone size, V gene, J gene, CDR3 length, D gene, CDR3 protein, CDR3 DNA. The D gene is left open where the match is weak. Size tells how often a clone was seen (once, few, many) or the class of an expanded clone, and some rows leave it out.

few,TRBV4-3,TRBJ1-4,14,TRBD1,CASSQEDRAEKLFF,TGCGCCAGCAGCCAAGAGGACAGGGCTGAAAAACTGTTTTTT
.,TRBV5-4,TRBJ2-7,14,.,CASRPVLDSYEQYF,TGTGCCAGCAGGCCAGTTTTAGACTCCTACGAGCAGTACTTC
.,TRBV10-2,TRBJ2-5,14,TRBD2,CASSEGLAYETQYF,TGCGCCAGCAGTGAGGGACTAGCGTATGAGACCCAGTACTTC
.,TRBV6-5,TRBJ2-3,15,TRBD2,CASSILAGESDTQYF,TGTGCCAGCAGTATACTAGCGGGAGAATCAGATACGCAGTATTTT
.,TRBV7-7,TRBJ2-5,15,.,CASSLGVNSGETQYF,TGTGCCAGCAGCTTAGGAGTTAATAGTGGGGAGACCCAGTACTTC
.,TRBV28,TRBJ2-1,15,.,CASSEGVPSYNEQFF,TGTGCCAGCAGTGAGGGGGTCCCCTCCTACAATGAGCAGTTCTTC
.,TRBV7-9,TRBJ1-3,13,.,CASSRYSGNTIYF,TGTGCCAGCAGCCGTTATTCTGGAAACACCATATATTTT
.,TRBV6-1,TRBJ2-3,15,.,CASSRGTSSTDTQYF,TGTGCCAGCAGTCGGGGAACGAGCAGCACAGATACGCAGTATTTT
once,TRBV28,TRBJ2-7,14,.,CASSVRGTSYEQYF,TGTGCCAGCAGTGTTAGAGGAACCTCCTACGAGCAGTACTTC
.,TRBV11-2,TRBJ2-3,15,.,CASSLEAGGTDTQYF,TGTGCCAGCAGCTTAGAGGCAGGGGGCACAGATACGCAGTATTTT
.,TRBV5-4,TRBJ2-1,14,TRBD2,CAHGRTSGDNEQFF,TGTGCCCATGGGAGGACTAGCGGGGACAATGAGCAGTTCTTC
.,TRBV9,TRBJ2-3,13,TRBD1,CASSTGGTDTQYF,TGTGCCAGCAGCACAGGGGGCACAGATACGCAGTATTTT
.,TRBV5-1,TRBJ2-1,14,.,CASSLFGGYNEQFF,TGCGCCAGCAGCCTATTCGGCGGTTACAATGAGCAGTTCTTC
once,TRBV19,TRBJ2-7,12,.,CACSDKLGEQYF,TGTGCCTGTTCGGACAAACTGGGCGAGCAGTACTTC
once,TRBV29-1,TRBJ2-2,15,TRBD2,CSVVPGLAYTGELFF,TGCAGCGTTGTCCCAGGACTAGCGTATACCGGGGAGCTGTTTTTT
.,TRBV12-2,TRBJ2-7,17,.,CASRLEYRDSRSYEQYF,TGTGCAAGTCGCTTAGAGTACCGGGACAGTCGTTCCTACGAGCAGTACTTC
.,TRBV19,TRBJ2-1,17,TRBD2,CASSQVAAGVLDNEQFF,TGTGCCAGTAGTCAGGTTGCAGCGGGAGTATTGGACAATGAGCAGTTCTTC
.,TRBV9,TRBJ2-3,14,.,CASSGGSRTDTQYF,TGTGCCAGCAGCGGGGGCAGCCGTACAGATACGCAGTATTTT
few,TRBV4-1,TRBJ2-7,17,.,CASSQDIGAGTSYEQYF,TGCGCCAGCAGCCAAGATATTGGGGCGGGGACGTCGTACGAGCAGTACTTC
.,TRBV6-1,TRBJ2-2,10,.,CASRWGELFF,TGTGCCAGCAGATGGGGGGAGCTGTTTTTT
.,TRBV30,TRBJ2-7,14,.,CAWSQQGSFYEQYF,TGTGCCTGGAGCCAACAGGGATCTTTCTACGAGCAGTACTTC
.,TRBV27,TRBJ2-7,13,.,CASSPRGLYEQYF,TGTGCCAGCAGTCCCCGGGGTTTGTACGAGCAGTACTTC
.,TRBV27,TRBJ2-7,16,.,CASSLSPGVLRNEQYF,TGTGCCAGCAGTCTAAGTCCTGGGGTCCTGAGAAACGAGCAGTACTTC
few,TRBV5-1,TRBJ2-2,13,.,CASSLEGPGELFF,TGCGCCAGCAGCTTGGAGGGGCCCGGGGAGCTGTTTTTT
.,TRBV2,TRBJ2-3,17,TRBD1,CASSTLLGQGNTDTQYF,TGTGCCAGCAGCACACTCTTGGGACAGGGGAACACAGATACGCAGTATTTT
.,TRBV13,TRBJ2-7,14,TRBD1,CASSRQGVTYEQYF,TGTGCCAGCAGCCGACAGGGGGTTACCTACGAGCAGTACTTC
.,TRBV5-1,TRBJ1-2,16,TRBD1,CASSTRTGNSAYGYTF,TGCGCCAGCAGCACGCGGACAGGGAATAGTGCCTATGGCTACACCTTC
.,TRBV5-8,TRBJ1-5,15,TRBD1,CASSSGTDFNQPQHF,TGTGCCAGCAGCTCGGGGACAGACTTCAATCAGCCCCAGCATTTT
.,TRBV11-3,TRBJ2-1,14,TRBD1,CASSNRGIYNEQFF,TGTGCCAGCAGCAACAGGGGGATTTACAATGAGCAGTTCTTC
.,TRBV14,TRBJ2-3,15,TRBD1,CASSEGTVRSDTQYF,TGTGCCAGCAGCGAAGGGACAGTCCGCTCAGATACGCAGTATTTT
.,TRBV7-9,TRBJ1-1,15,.,CASSLVGSLYTEAFF,TGTGCCAGCAGCTTAGTTGGGTCCCTGTACACTGAAGCTTTCTTT
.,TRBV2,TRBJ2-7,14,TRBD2,CASRTSGLTYEQYF,TGTGCCAGCAGGACTAGCGGGCTAACCTACGAGCAGTACTTC
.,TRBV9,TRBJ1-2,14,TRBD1,CASSSSGTAYGYTF,TGTGCCAGCAGCTCATCCGGGACAGCCTATGGCTACACCTTC
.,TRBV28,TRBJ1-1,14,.,CASSQRGVDTEAFF,TGTGCCAGCAGTCAGCGGGGGGTGGACACTGAAGCTTTCTTT
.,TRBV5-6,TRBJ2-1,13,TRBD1,CASSPRTGYEQFF,TGTGCCAGCAGCCCCCGGACAGGGTATGAGCAGTTCTTC
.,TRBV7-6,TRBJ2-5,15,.,CASSLDVVRVRFQYF,TGTGCCAGCAGCTTAGATGTAGTCAGGGTGAGGTTCCAGTACTTC
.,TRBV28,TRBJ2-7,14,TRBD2,CASSFSGRVNEQYF,TGTGCCAGCAGTTTTAGCGGGAGAGTAAACGAGCAGTACTTC
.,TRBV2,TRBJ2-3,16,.,CASSEGWGASTDTQYF,TGTGCCAGCAGTGAGGGCTGGGGGGCTAGCACAGATACGCAGTATTTT
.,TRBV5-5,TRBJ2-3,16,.,CASTIWAGDNADTQYF,TGTGCCAGCACCATTTGGGCAGGGGATAATGCAGATACGCAGTATTTT
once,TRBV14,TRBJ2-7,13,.,CASRGRSSYEQYF,TGTGCCAGCAGGGGGAGGAGCTCCTACGAGCAGTACTTC
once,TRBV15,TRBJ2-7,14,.,CATSSLPGPYEQYF,TGTGCCACCAGCAGCTTACCGGGCCCCTACGAGCAGTACTTC
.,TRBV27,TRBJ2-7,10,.,CASTDYEQYF,TGTGCCAGCACCGACTACGAGCAGTACTTC
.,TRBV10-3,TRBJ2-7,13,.,CAIGAAHTYEQYF,TGTGCCATCGGAGCAGCCCACACCTACGAGCAGTACTTC
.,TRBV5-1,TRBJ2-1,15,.,CASSLLAGSNNEQFF,TGCGCCAGCAGCTTGCTCGCGGGGTCAAACAATGAGCAGTTCTTC
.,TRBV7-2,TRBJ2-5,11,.,CASSVPETQYF,TGTGCCAGCAGCGTCCCCGAGACCCAGTACTTC
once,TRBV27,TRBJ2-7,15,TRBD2,CASSFKMGGTYEQYF,TGTGCCAGCAGTTTCAAAATGGGAGGGACCTACGAGCAGTACTTC
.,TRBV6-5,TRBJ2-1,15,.,CASSTPGTIIDEQFF,TGTGCCAGCAGTACCCCGGGAACGATAATAGATGAGCAGTTCTTC
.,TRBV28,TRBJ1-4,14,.,CASSDVYGYEKLFF,TGTGCCAGCAGTGACGTATACGGGTATGAAAAACTGTTTTTT
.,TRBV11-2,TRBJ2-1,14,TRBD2,CASRRLAGTYEQFF,TGTGCCAGCAGAAGACTAGCGGGAACGTATGAGCAGTTCTTC
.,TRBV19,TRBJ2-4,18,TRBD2,CASSRWGLAGVRENIQYF,TGTGCCAGTAGCCGATGGGGACTAGCGGGAGTTCGTGAAAACATTCAGTACTTC
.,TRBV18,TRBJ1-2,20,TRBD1,CASSPTDRATLAWANYGYTF,TGTGCCAGCTCACCAACGGACAGGGCGACCCTCGCATGGGCTAACTATGGCTACACCTTC
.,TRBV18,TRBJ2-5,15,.,CASSPRPQEQETQYF,TGTGCCAGCTCACCACGGCCTCAAGAACAAGAGACCCAGTACTTC